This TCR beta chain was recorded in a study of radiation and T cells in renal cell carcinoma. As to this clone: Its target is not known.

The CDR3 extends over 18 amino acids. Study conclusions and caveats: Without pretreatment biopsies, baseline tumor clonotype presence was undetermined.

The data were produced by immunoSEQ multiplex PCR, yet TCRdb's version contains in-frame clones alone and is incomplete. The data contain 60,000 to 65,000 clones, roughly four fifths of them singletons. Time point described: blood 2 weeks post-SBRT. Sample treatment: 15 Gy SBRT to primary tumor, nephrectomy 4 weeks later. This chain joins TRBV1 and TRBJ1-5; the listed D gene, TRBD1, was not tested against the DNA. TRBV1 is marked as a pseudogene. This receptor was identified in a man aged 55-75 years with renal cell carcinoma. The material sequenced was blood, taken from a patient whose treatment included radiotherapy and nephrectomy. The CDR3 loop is CTSSQDLRAGNSNQPQHF. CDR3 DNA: TGCACCAGCAGCCAAGATCTTAGGGCAGGGAATAGCAATCAGCCCCAGCATTTT.